The present entry profiles one T cell receptor (beta chain) with its context. As handled by the study authors: Estimation of nucleated cell counts was performed using reference gene primer amplification. Data came from immunoSEQ multiplex PCR; TCRdb stores just in-frame clones and leaves some out. D and trimming come from the DNA, and the V and J calls and clone size come from that table. The sample records about 300,000 clones, roughly 86% being singletons. The sample originates from a study of blood T cell repertoires in COVID-19. Study at large: In each case, the material was cDNA or gDNA derived from T cells, B-cell-depleted T cells, or PBMCs.

Recruits, aged roughly 18 to 95 years, lived in 24 US areas. Researchers sorted participants into cohorts using their self-reported clinical history. This CDR3 contains 15 residues. The V end lost 3 bases, the J end lost 0 bases, and 13 bases lay between the germline ends. CDR1 and CDR2 from the germline V gene are DFQATT and SNEGSKA (reference sequence). The source is a woman between 50 and 59 years old who had been exposed to COVID-19. Specimen: PBMCs or T cells enriched from blood (not recorded which). V and J are TRBV20-1 and TRBJ2-3; the D gene is possibly TRBD1 (5 bases). The CDR3 DNA is TGCAGTGCTAGTCGGCAGGGCCCGAGCACAGATACGCAGTATTTT. Encoded protein: CSASRQGPSTDTQYF.